Here is one TCR beta chain with its context. The data stem from a study of technical replicates of blood from a few donors. CDR3 length: 16 residues. The V end was cut by 1 base, the J end by 0 bases, with 12 bases between. The germline V gene has CDR1 LGHNT and CDR2 FRNRAP. Repertoires were generated with immunoSEQ multiplex PCR, while TCRdb's copy carries only in-frame clones and drops some. The table shows about 82,000 clones, with around 94% occurring only once. Sequencing was performed on T cells isolated from PBMCs. The chain is built from TRBV12-5 and TRBJ1-1, with TRBD1 as a possible D gene (5 bases). This receptor was identified in a human donor in good health. The CDR3 nucleotides are TGTGCTAGTGGTTTGGCCGTGACAGTCCTGAACACTGAAGCTTTCTTT. This codes for CASGLAVTVLNTEAFF. The whole variable domain, remainder taken from reference TRBV12-5 and TRBJ1-1, is DARVTQTPRHKVTEMGQEVTMRCQPILGHNTVFWYRQTMMQGLELLAYFRNRAPLDDSGMPKDRFSAEMPDATLATLKIQPSEPRDSAVYFCASGLAVTVLNTEAFFGQGTRLTVV.